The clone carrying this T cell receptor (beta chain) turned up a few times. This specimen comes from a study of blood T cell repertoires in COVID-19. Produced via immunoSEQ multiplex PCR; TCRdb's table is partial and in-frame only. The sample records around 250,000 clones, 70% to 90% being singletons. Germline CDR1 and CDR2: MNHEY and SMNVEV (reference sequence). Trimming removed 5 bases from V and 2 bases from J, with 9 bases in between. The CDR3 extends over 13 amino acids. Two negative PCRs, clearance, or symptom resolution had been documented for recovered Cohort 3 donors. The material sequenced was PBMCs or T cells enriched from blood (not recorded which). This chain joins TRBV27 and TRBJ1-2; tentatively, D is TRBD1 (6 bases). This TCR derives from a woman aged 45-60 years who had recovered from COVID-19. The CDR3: CASSHRENYGYTF. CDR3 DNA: TGTGCCAGCAGTCACAGGGAAAACTATGGCTACACCTTC.